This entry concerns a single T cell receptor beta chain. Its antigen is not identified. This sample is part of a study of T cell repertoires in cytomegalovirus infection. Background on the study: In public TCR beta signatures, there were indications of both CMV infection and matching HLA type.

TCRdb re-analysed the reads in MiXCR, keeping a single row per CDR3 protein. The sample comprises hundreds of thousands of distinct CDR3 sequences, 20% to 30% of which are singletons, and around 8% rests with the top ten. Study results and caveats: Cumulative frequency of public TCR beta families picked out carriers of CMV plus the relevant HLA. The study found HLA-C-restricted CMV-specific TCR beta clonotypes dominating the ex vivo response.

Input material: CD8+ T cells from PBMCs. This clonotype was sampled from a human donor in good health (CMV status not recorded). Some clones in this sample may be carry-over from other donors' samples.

This CDR3 reads CASSLMDENYEQYF. The CDR3 bases are TGTGCCAGCAGCTTAATGGACGAAAACTACGAGCAGTACTTC. This chain connects TRBV5-5 to TRBJ2-7; D gene unclear. This CDR3 comprises 14 residues. Germline V CDR1 and CDR2: SGHKS, YYEKEE (reference sequence). V lost 2 bases, J lost 3 bases, and 12 bases lay in between. Based on the CDR3 plus reference TRBV5-5 and TRBJ2-7, the full variable domain is DAGVTQSPTHLIKTRGQQVTLRCSPISGHKSVSWYQQVLGQGPQFIFQYYEKEERGRGNFPDRFSARQFPNYSSELNVNALLLGDSALYLCASSLMDENYEQYFGPGTRLTVT.